These T cell receptor beta chains were read from a single sample in a study of T-cell reconstitution after alpha-beta-depleted transplantation in children. TCRdb used MiXCR to reprocess the PCR reads, holding one entry per CDR3 protein. The data show some 550,000 distinct CDR3 sequences, around 17% seen once. The material sequenced was PBMCs from the stem cell graft donor, taken from the stem cell graft. Source of these receptors: a human donor who donated a stem cell graft to a child with acute lymphoblastic leukemia. Each CDR3 is given with its conserved first and last residue. Fields, in order: D gene, clone size, V gene, J gene, CDR3 DNA, CDR3 protein. The D gene is left open where the match is weak. The listing skips clone size in some rows; elsewhere it reads once, few, many or a size class.

D: TRBD1; size: NA; V: TRBV11-1; J: TRBJ2-7; DNA: TGTGCCAGCAGCCAGCAGGACAGGGTCGGAACCTACGAGCAGTACTTC; CDR3: CASSQQDRVGTYEQYF
D: NA; size: few; V: TRBV6-1; J: TRBJ1-5; DNA: TGTGCCAGCAGCCCCATTTGGGGTATGAGCAATCAGCCCCAGCATTTT; CDR3: CASSPIWGMSNQPQHF
D: NA; size: NA; V: TRBV5-6; J: TRBJ2-4; DNA: TGTGCCAGCAGCTTTTGGGGCAGCGGGCCTTGGGAGGACATTCAGTACTTC; CDR3: CASSFWGSGPWEDIQYF
D: NA; size: few; V: TRBV5-1; J: TRBJ1-2; DNA: TGCGCCAGCAGCTTAAGTTTGGGGTCCGATGGCTACACCTTC; CDR3: CASSLSLGSDGYTF
D: TRBD1; size: few; V: TRBV27; J: TRBJ1-2; DNA: TGTGCCAGCAGTTCCAACCGGGACAGGGGCTATGGCTACACCTTC; CDR3: CASSSNRDRGYGYTF
D: NA; size: NA; V: TRBV12-3/TRBV12-4; J: TRBJ1-2; DNA: TGTGCCAGCAGTTTAACCGGGACAAGGCCCCGAGGTGATGGCTACACCTTC; CDR3: CASSLTGTRPRGDGYTF
D: NA; size: NA; V: TRBV20-1; J: TRBJ2-6; DNA: TGCAGTGCCAGTGATACCTCTGGGGCCAACGTCCTGACTTTC; CDR3: CSASDTSGANVLTF
D: TRBD2; size: NA; V: TRBV10-1; J: TRBJ2-7; DNA: TGCGCCAGCAGTGCTTGGTCTAGCGGAGCCTACGAGCAGTACTTC; CDR3: CASSAWSSGAYEQYF
D: NA; size: few; V: TRBV4-1; J: TRBJ2-5; DNA: TGCGCCAGCAGCCAGCCCCTACGGGGAGCTCAAGAGACCCAGTACTTC; CDR3: CASSQPLRGAQETQYF
D: NA; size: NA; V: TRBV5-6; J: TRBJ2-1; DNA: TGTGCCAGCAGCTTACTTGGGACAAAGAACAATGAGCAGTTCTTC; CDR3: CASSLLGTKNNEQFF
D: NA; size: NA; V: TRBV5-1; J: TRBJ2-7; DNA: TGCGCCAGCAGCCGCGGAGGACCGAGCTCCTACGAGCAGTACTTC; CDR3: CASSRGGPSSYEQYF
D: NA; size: NA; V: TRBV20-1; J: TRBJ1-3; DNA: TGCAGTGCTAGTCAATCTGGCGGTGGAAACACCATATATTTT; CDR3: CSASQSGGGNTIYF
D: TRBD2; size: NA; V: TRBV6-1; J: TRBJ2-7; DNA: TGTGCCAGCGCACCCTTTCTAGCGGGAGGGTCCTACGAGCAGTACTTC; CDR3: CASAPFLAGGSYEQYF
D: NA; size: NA; V: TRBV29-1; J: TRBJ2-1; DNA: TGCAGCGTCCGAGTGGGCTCCTACAATGAGCAGTTCTTC; CDR3: CSVRVGSYNEQFF
D: TRBD2; size: few; V: TRBV6-1; J: TRBJ2-7; DNA: TGTGCCAGCAGCCTCAGCAGGGGACTAGCAAACGAGCAGTACTTC; CDR3: CASSLSRGLANEQYF
D: NA; size: few; V: TRBV5-6; J: TRBJ2-1; DNA: TGTGCCAGCAGCTTACTAGAGAACAATGAGCAGTTCTTC; CDR3: CASSLLENNEQFF
D: TRBD2; size: NA; V: TRBV6-5; J: TRBJ2-3; DNA: TGTGCCAGCAGTTCCCAGACTAGCGGGAGGACAGATACGCAGTATTTT; CDR3: CASSSQTSGRTDTQYF
D: TRBD1; size: NA; V: TRBV5-1; J: TRBJ2-5; DNA: TGCGCCAGCAGCTTAGGACAGGCACAAGAGACCCAGTACTTC; CDR3: CASSLGQAQETQYF
D: NA; size: NA; V: TRBV29-1; J: TRBJ2-3; DNA: TGCAGCGTTGACCCCAGGGATTTGCGAGATACGCAGTATTTT; CDR3: CSVDPRDLRDTQYF
D: NA; size: once; V: TRBV20-1; J: TRBJ2-7; DNA: TGCAGTGCTAGCGGGCAGATTGACGAGCAGTACTTC; CDR3: CSASGQIDEQYF
D: NA; size: few; V: TRBV6-5; J: TRBJ1-2; DNA: TGTGCCAGCAGTTACCAACAGGGCAGCTATGGCTACACCTTC; CDR3: CASSYQQGSYGYTF
D: TRBD2; size: NA; V: TRBV12-3/TRBV12-4; J: TRBJ2-1; DNA: TGTGCCAGCAGCCGATCGGGAGGGGGGCGCTCCTACAATGAGCAGTTCTTC; CDR3: CASSRSGGGRSYNEQFF
D: NA; size: NA; V: TRBV5-1; J: TRBJ2-7; DNA: TGCGCCAGCAGCTTGGCCGACGGGATCCCGCCCTACGAGCAGTACTTC; CDR3: CASSLADGIPPYEQYF
D: NA; size: NA; V: TRBV29-1; J: TRBJ2-7; DNA: TGCAGCGTTGACGAGGGCTTGGGGGCCTACGAGCAGTACTTC; CDR3: CSVDEGLGAYEQYF
D: NA; size: NA; V: TRBV5-1; J: TRBJ2-7; DNA: TGCGCCAGCAGCTTGGTTGGCACGGAATACGAGCAGTACTTC; CDR3: CASSLVGTEYEQYF
D: TRBD1; size: few; V: TRBV24-1; J: TRBJ2-2; DNA: TGTGCCACCAGTGTTGGGACAGGGGGACCCGGGGAGCTGTTTTTT; CDR3: CATSVGTGGPGELFF
D: NA; size: few; V: TRBV6-1; J: TRBJ1-1; DNA: TGTGCCAGCAGTAGGGGATTGCTGAACACTGAAGCTTTCTTT; CDR3: CASSRGLLNTEAFF
D: TRBD2; size: NA; V: TRBV7-6; J: TRBJ2-7; DNA: TGTGCCAGCAGCTTAGCCGATCTAGCGGGAAGCGAGCAGTACTTC; CDR3: CASSLADLAGSEQYF
D: NA; size: few; V: TRBV12-3/TRBV12-4; J: TRBJ2-1; DNA: TGTGCCAGCAGTAGGACCCCTCGCAATGAGCAGTTCTTC; CDR3: CASSRTPRNEQFF
D: NA; size: few; V: TRBV18; J: TRBJ1-1; DNA: TGTGCCAGCTCACCAACGAATATTGAAGCTTTCTTT; CDR3: CASSPTNIEAFF
D: NA; size: NA; V: TRBV9; J: TRBJ1-3; DNA: TGTGCCAGCAACACAAGGGGGGCTTCTGATGGAAACACCATATATTTT; CDR3: CASNTRGASDGNTIYF
D: NA; size: few; V: TRBV20-1; J: TRBJ2-7; DNA: TGCAGTGCTCTCTTTGCAGGCCAAGGGTACGAGCAGTACTTC; CDR3: CSALFAGQGYEQYF
D: TRBD1; size: few; V: TRBV5-5; J: TRBJ2-7; DNA: TGTGCCAGCAGCCCCGGGACAGGGGTTTGGGGCGAGCAGTACTTC; CDR3: CASSPGTGVWGEQYF
D: TRBD2; size: NA; V: TRBV11-1; J: TRBJ2-1; DNA: TGTGCCAGCAGCTTATTTAGCGGGAGTCACAATGAGCAGTTCTTC; CDR3: CASSLFSGSHNEQFF
D: TRBD1; size: few; V: TRBV5-1; J: TRBJ2-1; DNA: TGCGCCAGCAGCTCCGAGACAGGGACACACAATGAGCAGTTCTTC; CDR3: CASSSETGTHNEQFF
D: NA; size: few; V: TRBV6-5; J: TRBJ1-2; DNA: TGTGCCAGCAGTTACCTTTCGGACATTTTCTATGGCTACACCTTC; CDR3: CASSYLSDIFYGYTF
D: NA; size: NA; V: TRBV12-3/TRBV12-4; J: TRBJ2-4; DNA: TGTGCCAGCAGTTTAGGGGGCAAAAACATTCAGTACTTC; CDR3: CASSLGGKNIQYF
D: TRBD2; size: NA; V: TRBV5-1; J: TRBJ2-1; DNA: TGCGCCAGCAGCACCCGGACTAGCGGTTACAATGAGCAGTTCTTC; CDR3: CASSTRTSGYNEQFF
D: TRBD2; size: NA; V: TRBV20-1; J: TRBJ2-2; DNA: TGCAGTGCTAGAGTTGCGGGAGGGTACACCGGGGAGCTGTTTTTT; CDR3: CSARVAGGYTGELFF
D: NA; size: few; V: TRBV5-1; J: TRBJ1-3; DNA: TGCGCCAGCAGCTTAGACCCATTCTCTGGAAACACCATATATTTT; CDR3: CASSLDPFSGNTIYF
D: TRBD2; size: NA; V: TRBV24-1; J: TRBJ2-3; DNA: TGTGCCACCAGCGATAGCGGGAGGGCCACAGATACGCAGTATTTT; CDR3: CATSDSGRATDTQYF
D: NA; size: few; V: TRBV12-3/TRBV12-4; J: TRBJ2-3; DNA: TGTGCCAGCTCGGGCCACACCCACACAGATACGCAGTATTTT; CDR3: CASSGHTHTDTQYF
D: NA; size: NA; V: TRBV12-3/TRBV12-4; J: TRBJ2-3; DNA: TGTGCCAGCAGTTTAACCCCGACCCCGATGACCACAGATACGCAGTATTTT; CDR3: CASSLTPTPMTTDTQYF
D: NA; size: few; V: TRBV27; J: TRBJ2-7; DNA: TGTGCCAGCAGTTTCGTAGCTTCCTACGAGCAGTACTTC; CDR3: CASSFVASYEQYF
D: NA; size: NA; V: TRBV7-9; J: TRBJ2-3; DNA: TGTGCCAGCAGCTTAGAAGAGGGCCCAGATACGCAGTATTTT; CDR3: CASSLEEGPDTQYF